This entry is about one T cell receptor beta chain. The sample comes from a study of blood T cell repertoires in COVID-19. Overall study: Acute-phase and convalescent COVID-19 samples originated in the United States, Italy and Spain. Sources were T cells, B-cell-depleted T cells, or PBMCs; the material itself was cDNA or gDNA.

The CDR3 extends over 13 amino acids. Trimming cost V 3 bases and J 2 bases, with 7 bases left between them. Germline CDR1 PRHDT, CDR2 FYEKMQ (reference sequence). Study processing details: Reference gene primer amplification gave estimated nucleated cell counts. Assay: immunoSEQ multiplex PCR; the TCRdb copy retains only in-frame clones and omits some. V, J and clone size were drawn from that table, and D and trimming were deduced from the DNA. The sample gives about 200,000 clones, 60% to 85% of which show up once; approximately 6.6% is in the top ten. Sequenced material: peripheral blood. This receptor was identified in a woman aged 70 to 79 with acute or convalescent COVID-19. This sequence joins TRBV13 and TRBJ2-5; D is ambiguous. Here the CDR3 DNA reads TGTGCCAGCAGCTTGTGGCAGCAAGAGACCCAGTACTTC. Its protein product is CASSLWQQETQYF.